Each of the 32 T cell receptor beta chains below was sequenced from the same sample in a study of response to subunit inactivated influenza vaccine. Via MiXCR, TCRdb re-called the RT-PCR reads, giving one row per CDR3 protein. The table has 500,000 to 600,000 distinct CDR3 sequences, around 13% seen once; the top ten hold approximately 10%. This sample comprised PBMCs from blood, obtained 12 days after vaccination. Every receptor here comes from a man aged 45 to 65 who received an inactivated influenza vaccine.

Concerning this clonotype itself: The junction does not match germline at one end; this may be a read error. J is TRBJ1-5 and V is TRBV5-1, with 10 bases aligning to TRBD1. Germline CDR1 SGHRS, CDR2 YFSETQ. The CDR3 length is 15 residues. CDR3: CVSSLGTGGNQPQHF. CDR3 nucleotide sequence: TGCGTCAGCAGCTTGGGGACAGGGGGCAATCAGCCCCAGCATTTT.

At least ten counts were recorded for this clonotype. This sequence joins TRBV29-1 and TRBJ2-5; 7 bases fit TRBD2. Germline CDR1 and CDR2: SQVTM and ANQGSEA. The CDR3 sequence is 14 residues long. V was clipped by 4 bases and J by 4 bases; unmatched bases: 9. DNA for the CDR3: TGCAGCGTTGCGGAACGGGGGGTCGGAGAGACCCAGTACTTC. This sequence encodes CSVAERGVGETQYF.

This clonotype appeared many times. The chain couples TRBV2 to TRBJ1-5; weak D call: TRBD1 (5 bases). The CDR3 is 18 residues long. V was cut by 2 bases and J by 2 bases, with 19 bases left in between. Germline V gene lookup returns CDR1 SNHLY and CDR2 FYNNEI. The chain's CDR3 is CASSEREGSQSGNQPQHF. As DNA, the CDR3 is TGTGCCAGCAGTGAAAGGGAGGGGAGCCAGAGCGGCAATCAGCCCCAGCATTTT.

In this sample, this clonotype turned up a few times. The chain couples TRBV6-1 to TRBJ2-7; D might be TRBD1 (6 bases). The V gene's germline CDR1 is MNHNS and CDR2 SASEGT. Trimming pared 7 bases from V and 0 bases from J, leaving 10 bases between. CDR3 length: 13 amino acids. The CDR3 loop reads CASKQGRSYEQYF. The CDR3 region has the DNA TGTGCCAGCAAACAGGGTCGCTCCTACGAGCAGTACTTC.

This clonotype was counted a few times. The J gene is TRBJ2-3, the V gene TRBV29-1; 7 bases map to TRBD1. Per the germline V gene, CDR1 is SQVTM and CDR2 is ANQGSEA. Trimming removed 7 bases from V and 5 bases from J; junction bases left unmatched: 9. CDR3 length: 13 amino acids. CDR3 DNA sequence: TGCAGCGGTATGACAGGGATAGGAGATACGCAGTATTTT. Translation gives CSGMTGIGDTQYF.

There are a few counts of this clonotype. The J gene is TRBJ2-7, the V gene TRBV6-1; the D is unclear. Trimming left V 8 bases short and J 0 bases short, with 14 bases between. Germline V gene sequence: CDR1 MNHNS, CDR2 SASEGT. The length of the CDR3 is 14 residues. The CDR3 loop is CASLPGRHSYEQYF. For the CDR3, the DNA is TGTGCCAGCTTGCCCGGACGCCACTCCTACGAGCAGTACTTC.

This clonotype was observed a handful of times. J is TRBJ1-1 and V is TRBV18; 8 bases map to TRBD1. The V gene end was trimmed by 1 base and the J gene end by 5 bases; junction bases not matched to a gene: 6. This CDR3 contains 15 residues. The V gene's germline CDR1 is KGHSH and CDR2 LQKENI. The CDR3 reads CASSPLDRGGTEAFF. The CDR3 DNA reads as TGTGCCAGCTCACCACTTGACAGGGGAGGTACTGAAGCTTTCTTT.

The V and J genes are TRBV20-1 and TRBJ2-5, with unresolved D. The CDR3 sequence is 14 residues long. The V end lost 3 bases, the J end lost 0 bases, and 11 bases lay between the germline ends. The germline V gene encodes CDR1 DFQATT and CDR2 SNEGSKA (reference sequence). This chain's CDR3 is CSASSTLYQETQYF. The CDR3 nucleotides read TGCAGTGCTAGCTCGACCCTGTACCAAGAGACCCAGTACTTC.

The sample holds many counts of this clonotype. The J gene is TRBJ2-7, the V gene TRBV5-1; D call uncertain. The length of the CDR3 is 11 residues. The V gene lost 4 bases and the J gene lost 2 bases, with 4 bases spanning the gap. Germline V gene sequence: CDR1 SGHRS, CDR2 YFSETQ. CDR3 loop: CASSGTYEQYF. As DNA, the CDR3 is TGCGCCAGCAGCGGCACCTACGAGCAGTACTTC. The whole variable domain, remainder taken from reference TRBV5-1 and TRBJ2-7, is KAGVTQTPRYLIKTRGQQVTLSCSPISGHRSVSWYQQTPGQGLQFLFEYFSETQRNKGNFPGRFSGRQFSNSRSEMNVSTLELGDSALYLCASSGTYEQYFGPGTRLTVT.

This clonotype was counted between two and nine times. The chain recombines TRBV2 with TRBJ1-3, with D possibly being TRBD1 (6 bases). The CDR3 sequence is 15 residues long. Deletions cut 0 bases from V and 4 bases from J, with 10 bases between. Germline assignment: CDR1 SNHLY and CDR2 FYNNEI. CDR3 DNA: TGTGCCAGCAGTGAAGCTACAGGGCTAGGAAACACCATATATTTT. As protein: CASSEATGLGNTIYF.

The rearrangement uses TRBV18 and TRBJ2-1; D may be TRBD2 (6 bases). CDR3 size: 15 residues. From germline, CDR1 is KGHSH and CDR2 LQKENI. V shed 2 bases and J shed 6 bases, with 14 bases lying between them. The CDR3 coding sequence is TGTGCCAGCTCACCATTAGTAGCGGAGGTCAATGAGCAGTTCTTC. Translated, it gives CASSPLVAEVNEQFF.

This clonotype was seen a few times. This chain joins TRBV4-3 and TRBJ2-1; either TRBD1 or TRBD2 may fit D (5 bases each). CDR3 length: 15 residues. The V end was cut by 0 bases, the J end by 6 bases, with 12 bases between. Germline V gene lookup returns CDR1 LGHNA and CDR2 YSLEER. This chain's CDR3 is CASSQDGAGTNEQFF. The CDR3 DNA is TGCGCCAGCAGCCAAGATGGAGCTGGGACCAATGAGCAGTTCTTC.

V usage is TRBV21-1 and J usage is TRBJ2-1; TRBD2, the table's D call, was not compared with the DNA. TRBV21-1 is a pseudogene segment. The CDR3 has 15 amino acids. CDR3 region: CASSKIAGCYNEQFF. CDR3 DNA sequence: TGTGCCAGCAGCAAAATCGCGGGATGCTACAATGAGCAGTTCTTC.

The sample holds a few counts of this clonotype. The rearrangement links TRBV7-2 to TRBJ1-1; 7 bases line up with TRBD1. The CDR3 sequence is 12 residues long. V trimming: 2 bases; J trimming: 11 bases; junction bases outside the gene matches: 5. CDR1 SGHTA and CDR2 FQGNSA come from the germline V gene. Written as DNA, the CDR3 is TGTGCCAGCAGCTTAAAGGGCAGGGGGGCTTTCTTT. This gives the protein CASSLKGRGAFF.

The V gene is TRBV9, the J gene TRBJ1-5; D is uncertain. From germline, CDR1 is SGDLS and CDR2 YYNGEE. This CDR3 comprises 14 residues. V lost 0 bases and J 6 bases, leaving 10 bases between the germline ends. DNA for the CDR3: TGTGCCAGCAGCGTAGATAGCGTAAGTCAGCCCCAGCATTTT. Translation: CASSVDSVSQPQHF.

There are a few counts of this clonotype. The chain links TRBV6-5 to TRBJ2-2; D tentatively fits TRBD1 or TRBD2 (5 bases each). The CDR3 extends over 17 amino acids. The V gene's germline CDR1 is MNHEY and CDR2 SVGAGI. V was cut by 2 bases and J by 3 bases, with 16 bases left in between. This chain's CDR3 is CASSYGGGGLDTGELFF. As DNA, the CDR3 is TGTGCCAGCAGTTACGGGGGTGGGGGTCTGGACACCGGGGAGCTGTTTTTT.

This clonotype has a single count. The J gene is TRBJ1-1, the V gene TRBV6-2 or TRBV6-3; a weak D match, TRBD1 (6 bases). V was pared by 0 bases and J by 6 bases, with 14 bases between. The germline gives CDR1 MNHEY, CDR2 SVGEGT. The CDR3 consists of 15 residues. CDR3 coding DNA: TGTGCCAGCAGTTACTCGAGGCAGGGGCAGGCTGAAGCTTTCTTT. This translates into CASSYSRQGQAEAFF.

This clonotype was counted a few times. The rearrangement uses TRBV12-3 or TRBV12-4 and TRBJ1-4, with TRBD1 identical over 7 bases. V shed 6 bases, J shed 4 bases, and the junction held 8 bases outside the gene matches. The CDR3 length is 15 residues. DNA for the CDR3: TGTGCCAGCAGGCCTACGGGACAGAATAATGAAAAACTGTTTTTT. It is translated as CASRPTGQNNEKLFF.

This clonotype was picked up a small number of times. This chain connects TRBV5-1 to TRBJ2-7, with 7 bases fitting TRBD1. The germline V gene encodes CDR1 SGHRS and CDR2 YFSETQ. The CDR3 sequence is 16 residues long. The V and J ends lost 3 bases and 0 bases, in that order; junction bases with no gene match: 9. CDR3 sequence reads: CASSWAWDRRSYEQYF. The CDR3 DNA reads TGCGCCAGCAGCTGGGCCTGGGACAGACGCTCCTACGAGCAGTACTTC.

This clonotype was recorded a few times. The chain employs TRBV5-6 and TRBJ2-2; D not certain. The germline V and J ends were trimmed by 1 base and 4 bases, with 11 bases remaining between them. The CDR3 contains 15 residues. Germline lookup yields CDR1 SGHDT and CDR2 YYEEEE. The CDR3 loop is CASSLMSLVTGELFF. The CDR3 DNA follows: TGTGCCAGCAGCTTGATGTCCTTAGTCACCGGGGAGCTGTTTTTT. Full variable domain (outside the CDR3, taken from reference TRBV5-6 and TRBJ2-2): DAGVTQSPTHLIKTRGQQVTLRCSPKSGHDTVSWYQQALGQGPQFIFQYYEEEERQRGNFPDRFSGHQFPNYSSELNVNALLLGDSALYLCASSLMSLVTGELFFGEGSRLTVL.

This clonotype was picked up a small number of times. This sequence joins TRBV7-2 and TRBJ2-3; 16 bases agree with TRBD2. The CDR3 runs to 17 residues. J gave up 7 bases and V 4 bases, and 8 bases lay outside the gene matches. The V gene's germline CDR1 is SGHTA and CDR2 FQGNSA. The CDR3 sequence is CASSYGTSGGAINTQYF. The CDR3 DNA is TGTGCCAGCAGCTATGGGACTAGCGGGGGGGCCATAAATACGCAGTATTTT.

This sequence joins TRBV4-3 and TRBJ2-1; D might be TRBD1 (6 bases). The CDR3 is 16 amino acids. V lost 6 bases to trimming and J lost 0 bases, with 15 bases between them. CDR1 LGHNA and CDR2 YSLEER come from the germline V gene. Here the CDR3 reads CASSPTGSSSYNEQFF. CDR3 bases: TGCGCCAGCAGTCCGACAGGCTCCAGCTCCTACAATGAGCAGTTCTTC.

This clonotype was picked up a small number of times. J is TRBJ1-4 and V is TRBV29-1, with D hard to call. This CDR3 contains 12 residues. CDR1 is SQVTM, CDR2 ANQGSEA, per germline. Trimming shortened V by 6 bases and J by 7 bases, and 12 bases separated the two germline ends. The CDR3 reads CSVAGLGEKLFF. CDR3 nucleotide sequence: TGCAGCGTCGCCGGGTTGGGTGAAAAACTGTTTTTT.

The chain is built from TRBV4-2 and TRBJ2-5; TRBD2 aligns across 9 bases. CDR1 is LGHNA and CDR2 is YNFKEQ in the germline V gene. The CDR3 covers 16 residues. Germline trimming cut 1 base from V and 1 base from J; bases unmatched to any gene: 4. The CDR3 DNA follows: TGTGCCAGCAGCCAAGTTAAGACTAGCGGCCAAGAGACCCAGTACTTC. Translating it yields CASSQVKTSGQETQYF.

The chain carries TRBV12-3 or TRBV12-4 and TRBJ2-2; TRBD2 aligns across 7 bases. The CDR3 consists of 15 residues. J lost 6 bases, V lost 3 bases, and 7 bases had no gene match. In DNA, the CDR3 is TGTGCCAGCAGTTTGAGTCGCGGGAGCTCCGGGGAGCTGTTTTTT. It encodes CASSLSRGSSGELFF.

The chain couples TRBV30 to TRBJ1-2; the D is unclear. The CDR3 length is 14 residues. Per germline, CDR1 GTSNPN and CDR2 SVGIG (reference sequence). Between the trimmed V and J ends, which lost 3 bases and 4 bases, there was a span of 15 bases. In DNA form, the CDR3 reads TGTGCCTGGAGGCTCTTGAGCTTGAGCTATGGCTACACCTTC. This gives the protein CAWRLLSLSYGYTF.

This clonotype has a count of ten or more. CDR3 DNA sequence: TGCAGTGCTGTGACTAGGCTCGAGCAGTACTTC. Translation gives CSAVTRLEQYF. This chain joins TRBV20-1 and TRBJ2-7; maybe TRBD2 (6 bases). Trimming cost V 5 bases and J 6 bases, with 11 bases left between them. The CDR3 is made up of 11 amino acids. CDR1 is DFQATT, CDR2 SNEGSKA, per germline (reference sequence).

The rearrangement links TRBV9 to TRBJ2-2, with D possibly being TRBD2 (6 bases). Germline CDR1 is SGDLS and CDR2 is YYNGEE. The ends were cut back, 0 bases at V and 4 bases at J, with 19 bases in the middle. The CDR3 contains 18 residues. This CDR3 is CASSVVEFRDGSTGELFF. The CDR3 region has the DNA TGTGCCAGCAGCGTAGTGGAATTTCGGGACGGGAGCACCGGGGAGCTGTTTTTT.

This clonotype was detected only a few times. CDR3 amino acids: CASSQDVNSAARDTQYF. The CDR3 DNA reads TGTGCCAGCAGCCAAGATGTGAACTCGGCCGCCCGCGATACGCAGTATTTT. The chain carries TRBV14 and TRBJ2-3; D is ambiguous. Germline CDR1 and CDR2: SGHDN and FVKESK. V was cut by 0 bases and J by 6 bases, with 19 bases left in between. The CDR3 has 17 amino acids. Based on the CDR3 plus reference TRBV14 and TRBJ2-3, the full variable domain is EAGVTQFPSHSVIEKGQTVTLRCDPISGHDNLYWYRRVMGKEIKFLLHFVKESKQDESGMPNNRFLAERTGGTYSTLKVQPAELEDSGVYFCASSQDVNSAARDTQYFGPGTRLTVL.

V usage is TRBV28 and J usage is TRBJ1-1; the match to TRBD1 covers 7 bases. The CDR3 is 14 residues long. The germline gives CDR1 MDHEN, CDR2 SYDVKM. The trim removed 5 bases at V and 4 bases at J, leaving 7 bases unmatched. CDR3 amino acids: CASSQQGPRTEAFF. The CDR3 region has the DNA TGTGCCAGCAGTCAACAGGGGCCCCGCACTGAAGCTTTCTTT. The entire variable domain, with the rest obtained from reference TRBV28 and TRBJ1-1, is as follows: DVKVTQSSRYLVKRTGEKVFLECVQDMDHENMFWYRQDPGLGLRLIYFSYDVKMKEKGDIPEGYSVSREKKERFSLILESASTNQTSMYLCASSQQGPRTEAFFGQGTRLTVV.

The chain couples TRBV12-3 or TRBV12-4 to TRBJ2-5; D might be TRBD2 (6 bases). CDR3 length equals 13 residues. Trimming stripped 4 bases from V and 5 bases from J, with 11 bases between. CDR3 region: CASSWGDRETQYF. CDR3 nucleotides: TGTGCCAGCAGTTGGGGGGATCGGGAGACCCAGTACTTC.

In its sample, this clonotype was seen a few times. V usage is TRBV20-1 and J usage is TRBJ1-2; 7 positions match TRBD1. The J segment lost 1 base and the V segment lost 5 bases, leaving 4 bases of the junction unmatched. The CDR3 consists of 13 residues. Germline values: CDR1 DFQATT, CDR2 SNEGSKA (reference sequence). Here the CDR3 reads CSAFNRGNYGYTF. The CDR3 DNA follows: TGCAGTGCTTTTAACAGGGGTAACTATGGCTACACCTTC.